The following is a T cell receptor beta chain sequence with its context. The antigen is not known. The trim removed 5 bases at V and 2 bases at J, leaving 9 bases unmatched. Germline assignment: CDR1 SGHAT and CDR2 FQNNGV. CDR3 size: 16 residues. Noted time point: week 47, end of study. Each dose delivered 300 ug of mutant IDH1 20-mer peptide subcutaneously with imiquimod. This sample was included in a study of a mutant IDH1 vaccine in newly diagnosed glioma. Study-wide context: Before enrollment, the patients had been treated with radiotherapy alone, temozolomide alone, or both together. Most of them had received both.

The data were produced by immunoSEQ multiplex PCR, yet TCRdb's version contains in-frame clones alone and is incomplete. The profile shows roughly 32,000 clones, roughly 89% of them singletons. Sequences were derived from PBMCs, sampled from a glioma patient whose treatment included an IDH1 peptide vaccine. The chain combines TRBV11-2 with TRBJ1-2; 9 nucleotides agree with TRBD1. This receptor was obtained from a man aged 35 to 55 with glioma. CDR3 protein: CASSPYRGRSNYGYTF. CDR3 nucleotide sequence: TGTGCCAGCAGCCCTTACAGGGGGCGTTCGAACTATGGCTACACCTTC.